The 3 T cell receptor beta chains given below trace back to one sample, sequenced in a study of vaccination and CD4 T cells after COVID-19. Specified treatment: approximately nine-day PBMC culture with coronavirus spike peptide pools or control peptides (ViraFEST assay). An Oncomine TCR Beta short-read assay was used to sequence the DNA from cultured CD4+ T cells. From the PCR reads, TCRdb called clonotypes with MiXCR, one entry per CDR3 protein. There are under 9,500 distinct CDR3 sequences in the sample; approximately 60% occur only once, and 7.3% lies in the top ten. No antigen is known for these receptors. Source material: CD4+ T cells from blood, cultured in vitro. These receptors were obtained from a human donor who had recovered from COVID-19.

There are a few counts of this clonotype. The chain recombines TRBV6-5 with TRBJ2-7; no definite D call. Looked up from germline, CDR1 is MNHEY and CDR2 is SVGAGI. The CDR3 loop spans 15 amino acids. Trimming pared 4 bases from V and 0 bases from J, leaving 13 bases between. CDR3: CASSSRGTSSYEQYF. CDR3 coding DNA: TGTGCCAGCAGTTCTCGCGGTACAAGCTCCTACGAGCAGTACTTC.

Only one count was recorded for this clonotype. The V call is TRBV7-2, the J call TRBJ1-6, with D unresolved. The CDR3 is made up of 16 amino acids. The germline gives CDR1 SGHTA, CDR2 FQGNSA. Trimming cost V 5 bases and J 2 bases, with 13 bases left between them. The CDR3 DNA follows: TGTGCCAGCAGCCGCCTTTCCGAAACCTATAATTCACCCCTCCACTTT. Encoded protein: CASSRLSETYNSPLHF.

This clonotype appeared a few times. This chain uses TRBV6-2 or TRBV6-3 with TRBJ1-2, with D maybe TRBD1 (6 bases). The CDR3 extends over 13 amino acids. Germline values: CDR1 MNHEY, CDR2 SVGEGT. The germline V and J ends were trimmed by 8 bases and 4 bases, with 14 bases remaining between them. The CDR3 spells CASHRDTTYGYTF. Written as DNA, the CDR3 is TGTGCCAGCCACCGGGACACAACCTATGGCTACACCTTC.